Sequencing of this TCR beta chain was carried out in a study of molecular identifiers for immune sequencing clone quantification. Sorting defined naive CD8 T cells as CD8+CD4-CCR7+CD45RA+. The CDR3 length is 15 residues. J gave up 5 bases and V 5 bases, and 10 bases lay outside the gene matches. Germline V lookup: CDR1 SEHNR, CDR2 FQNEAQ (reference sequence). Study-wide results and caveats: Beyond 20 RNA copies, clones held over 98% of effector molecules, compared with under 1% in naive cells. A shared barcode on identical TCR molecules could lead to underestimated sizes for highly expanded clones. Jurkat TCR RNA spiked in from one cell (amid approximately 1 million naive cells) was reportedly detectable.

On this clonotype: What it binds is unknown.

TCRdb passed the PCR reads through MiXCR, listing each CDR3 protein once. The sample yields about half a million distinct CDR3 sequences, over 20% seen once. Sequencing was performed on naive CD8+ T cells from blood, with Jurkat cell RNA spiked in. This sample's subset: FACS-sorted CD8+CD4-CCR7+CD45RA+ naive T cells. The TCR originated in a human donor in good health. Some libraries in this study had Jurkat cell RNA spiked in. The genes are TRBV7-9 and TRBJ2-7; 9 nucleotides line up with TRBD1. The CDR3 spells CASSESGTGSHEQYF. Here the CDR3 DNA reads TGTGCCAGCAGCGAATCCGGGACAGGGTCCCACGAGCAGTACTTC.